The 2 T cell receptor beta chains presented below share a single source sample, sequenced in a study of OX40 agonist ivuxolimab in advanced cancers. This table comes from immunoSEQ multiplex PCR, and its TCRdb copy is limited to in-frame clones, with some not included. Altogether around 40,000 clones are present, approximately 90% being singletons, with the ten largest covering 7.5% to 10%. Sequencing used CD4+ or CD8+ T cells sorted from blood, obtained in a trial of the OX40 agonist ivuxolimab. The receptors derive from an adult with an advanced solid tumor such as melanoma, head and neck, liver or kidney cancer.

The chain has TRBV5-4 and TRBJ2-1; 11 bases match TRBD2. From germline, CDR1 is SGHNT and CDR2 YYREEE (reference sequence). V shed 3 bases, J shed 4 bases, and the junction held 9 bases outside the gene matches. The CDR3 is 17 amino acids. Here the CDR3 DNA reads TGTGCCAGCAGCTCCGGACTAGCGGGTTTAGGTTACAATGAGCAGTTCTTC. Translating it yields CASSSGLAGLGYNEQFF.

V and J are TRBV5-6 and TRBJ1-1; 10 positions agree with TRBD1. Germline values: CDR1 SGHDT, CDR2 YYEEEE. The CDR3 runs 16 residues. V was clipped by 0 bases and J by 1 base; unmatched bases: 3. As DNA, the CDR3 is TGTGCCAGCAGCTTGGGACAGGGGGCCTGGAACACTGAAGCTTTCTTT. Translating it yields CASSLGQGAWNTEAFF.